The 19 T cell receptor beta chains given below trace back to one sample, sequenced in a study of T cell responses to AZD1222 COVID-19 vaccine. Sequenced by immunoSEQ multiplex PCR; TCRdb stores in-frame clones only, minus some. The table includes about 120,000 clones, approximately 88% detected once. This specimen consisted of peripheral blood, obtained on day 0 of AZD1222 vaccination. The receptors come from an adult in good health.

This clone turned up a few times. The chain joins TRBV2 to TRBJ1-1; no clear D gene. V was trimmed by 7 bases and J by 4 bases, leaving 13 bases between them. CDR3 length: 13 amino acids. The germline CDR1 and CDR2 sequences are SNHLY and FYNNEI. CDR3 coding DNA: TGTGCCAGCACCGAGAGAGAGGTCACTGAAGCTTTCTTT. It encodes CASTEREVTEAFF.

The rearrangement joins TRBV14 to TRBJ2-1, with D maybe TRBD2 (7 bases). V was shortened by 9 bases and J by 6 bases, with 24 bases between the two germline ends. The CDR3 is made up of 16 amino acids. Germline V gene sequence: CDR1 SGHDN, CDR2 FVKESK. For the CDR3, the DNA is TGTGCCAGTAATCAGGGGCCGGGGGGCCCTACCAATGAGCAGTTCTTC. As protein: CASNQGPGGPTNEQFF.

The chain carries TRBV7-8 and TRBJ2-5; TRBD2 matches 7 bases. This CDR3 has 15 amino acids. Germline values: CDR1 SGHVS, CDR2 FQNEAQ. After removal of 0 bases from V and 6 bases from J, the junction contained 7 bases not matched to a gene. The CDR3 region is CASSLAFSGGQTQYF. As DNA, the CDR3 is TGTGCCAGCAGCTTAGCTTTTTCGGGGGGACAGACCCAGTACTTC. Together with reference TRBV7-8 and TRBJ2-5, the CDR3 gives the full variable domain: GAGVSQSPRYKVAKRGQDVALRCDPISGHVSLFWYQQALGQGPEFLTYFQNEAQLDKSGLPSDRFFAERPEGSVSTLKIQRTQQEDSAVYLCASSLAFSGGQTQYFGPGTRLLVL.

The chain is built from TRBV28 and TRBJ2-7; 8 bases map to TRBD1. The CDR3 has 15 residues. Germline V lookup: CDR1 MDHEN, CDR2 SYDVKM. V gave up 8 bases and J gave up 2 bases; unmatched junction bases: 11. The CDR3 nucleotides read TGTGCCAGCCTTAACCCGGGACAGGCGACCTACGAGCAGTACTTC. It codes for CASLNPGQATYEQYF.

This chain uses TRBV5-1 with TRBJ1-1, with 8 bases lining up with TRBD1. CDR1 and CDR2 (germline): SGHRS, YFSETQ. This CDR3 is 15 amino acids long. J was trimmed by 1 base and V by 2 bases; bases with no gene match: 4. The CDR3 region is CASSLTDRENTEAFF. DNA for the CDR3: TGCGCCAGCAGCTTAACGGACAGGGAGAACACTGAAGCTTTCTTT.

There are a few counts of this clone. V is TRBV29-1 and J is TRBJ2-1, with TRBD2 matching 8 bases. This CDR3 has 13 residues. The germline gives CDR1 SQVTM, CDR2 ANQGSEA. V lost 1 base, J lost 6 bases, and 2 bases stayed unmatched. CDR3 coding DNA: TGCAGCGTTGAAGGGACTAGCCTCAATGAGCAGTTCTTC. It specifies CSVEGTSLNEQFF.

This clone has more than one count but fewer than ten. The chain is built from TRBV7-8 and TRBJ1-2; 11 bases align to TRBD1. Germline CDR1 and CDR2: SGHVS and FQNEAQ. The CDR3 has 14 amino acids. Losses at the gene ends were 5 bases for V and 7 bases for J; bases not matched to a gene: 6. The CDR3 sequence is CASSPTGQGVGYTF. In nucleotides, the CDR3 is TGTGCCAGCAGCCCGACGGGACAGGGGGTTGGCTACACCTTC.

A single count supports this clone. The chain employs TRBV30 and TRBJ1-1; maybe TRBD1 (6 bases). With 2 bases removed from V and 11 bases from J, the gap between germline ends came to 21 bases. The CDR3 totals 14 residues. Germline CDR1 is GTSNPN and CDR2 is SVGIG (reference sequence). This CDR3 reads CAWSPLQTGPGAFF. CDR3 nucleotide sequence: TGTGCCTGGAGTCCGCTACAAACAGGGCCGGGGGCTTTCTTT.

The genes are TRBV20-1 and TRBJ2-3; a possible D gene is TRBD2 (5 bases). Trimming removed 6 bases from V and 5 bases from J, with 9 bases in between. The CDR3 loop spans 11 amino acids. Germline V gene sequence: CDR1 DFQATT, CDR2 SNEGSKA (reference sequence). CDR3 nucleotide sequence: TGCAGTGCCGGCCGGGGAGATACGCAGTATTTT. Its protein is CSAGRGDTQYF.

The V and J genes are TRBV10-3 and TRBJ1-4; 7 bases line up with TRBD1. V shed 6 bases and J 8 bases; nucleotides not matched to a gene: 9. The CDR3 length is 14 residues. The germline V gene encodes CDR1 ENHRY and CDR2 SYGVKD. The CDR3 sequence is CAIRGGRDSEKLFF. CDR3 nucleotide sequence: TGTGCCATCAGGGGGGGAAGGGACAGCGAAAAACTGTTTTTT.

CDR3 in amino acids: CASSPGTSGSLGYF. In DNA form, the CDR3 reads TGTGCCAGCAGCCCTGGGACTAGCGGGAGTCTCGGGTACTTC. The V gene is TRBV7-8, the J gene TRBJ2-7; 14 bases align to TRBD2. The J segment lost 12 bases and the V segment lost 5 bases, leaving 9 bases of the junction unmatched. The CDR3 contains 14 residues. In germline, CDR1 is SGHVS, CDR2 FQNEAQ.

In nucleotides, the CDR3 is TGTGCCAGCCATCTCGACCAGAACACTGAAGCTTTCTTT. Translation gives CASHLDQNTEAFF. The chain joins TRBV19 to TRBJ1-1; D ambiguous. The CDR3 covers 13 residues. Trimming shortened V by 9 bases and J by 1 base, and 12 bases separated the two germline ends. From germline, CDR1 is LNHDA and CDR2 SQIVND (reference sequence).

V usage is TRBV7-2 and J usage is TRBJ1-3; the D gene is possibly TRBD1 (5 bases). In germline, CDR1 is SGHTA, CDR2 FQGNSA. The V end was cut by 2 bases, the J end by 4 bases, with 12 bases between. There are 15 residues in the CDR3. DNA for the CDR3: TGTGCCAGCAGCTTATTAAGCAGGGAAGGAAACACCATATATTTT. Translated, it gives CASSLLSREGNTIYF.

The chain is built from TRBV4-3 and TRBJ1-2; perhaps TRBD1 as D (6 bases). Per germline, CDR1 LGHNA and CDR2 YSLEER. V lost 0 bases, J lost 0 bases, and 8 bases lay in between. The CDR3 spans 15 residues. Here the CDR3 reads CASSQDDRSNYGYTF. CDR3 in DNA: TGCGCCAGCAGCCAAGATGACAGGTCTAACTATGGCTACACCTTC.

The rearrangement joins TRBV12-5 to TRBJ2-3; the match to TRBD1 covers 7 bases. V dropped 1 base and J dropped 9; count of bases not matched to a gene: 4. This CDR3 contains 13 residues. Germline-derived CDR1 and CDR2 are LGHNT and FRNRAP. CDR3 protein: CASGLADRATQYF. In DNA, the CDR3 is TGTGCTAGTGGTTTGGCCGACAGGGCCACGCAGTATTTT.

This sequence joins TRBV4-1 and TRBJ1-2; 9 nucleotides agree with TRBD1. Germline V CDR1 and CDR2: MGHRA, YSYEKL. The CDR3 spans 14 residues. J lost 7 bases, V lost 2 bases, and 5 bases had no gene match. The CDR3 here is CASSQSADRGGYTF. The CDR3 nucleotides are TGCGCCAGCAGCCAATCAGCGGACAGGGGTGGCTACACCTTC.

This clone appeared a few times. This chain uses TRBV7-2 with TRBJ2-7, with TRBD2 matching 12 bases. The CDR3 contains 15 residues. The trim removed 2 bases at V and 4 bases at J, leaving 3 bases unmatched. From germline, CDR1 is SGHTA and CDR2 FQGNSA. The chain's CDR3 is CASSLRLAGEYEQYF. CDR3 DNA: TGTGCCAGCAGCTTAAGACTAGCGGGAGAGTACGAGCAGTACTTC.

This clone was recorded once. The V call is TRBV27, the J call TRBJ1-5, with D possibly matching TRBD1 (6 bases). Deletions cut 0 bases from V and 5 bases from J, with 14 bases between. Germline V gene sequence: CDR1 MNHEY, CDR2 SMNVEV (reference sequence). This CDR3 spans 16 amino acids. Here the CDR3 reads CASSLSWQGNHQPQHF. As DNA, the CDR3 is TGTGCCAGCAGTTTATCGTGGCAGGGGAATCATCAGCCCCAGCATTTT.

The chain uses TRBV5-1 and TRBJ1-2; TRBD1 matches at 10 bases. Germline lookup yields CDR1 SGHRS and CDR2 YFSETQ. This CDR3 region has 15 residues. The V segment lost 1 base and the J segment 2 bases; nucleotides outside the gene matches: 2. CDR3 sequence: CASSLSDRGNYGYTF. The DNA of the CDR3 is TGCGCCAGCAGCTTGTCGGACAGGGGGAACTATGGCTACACCTTC.